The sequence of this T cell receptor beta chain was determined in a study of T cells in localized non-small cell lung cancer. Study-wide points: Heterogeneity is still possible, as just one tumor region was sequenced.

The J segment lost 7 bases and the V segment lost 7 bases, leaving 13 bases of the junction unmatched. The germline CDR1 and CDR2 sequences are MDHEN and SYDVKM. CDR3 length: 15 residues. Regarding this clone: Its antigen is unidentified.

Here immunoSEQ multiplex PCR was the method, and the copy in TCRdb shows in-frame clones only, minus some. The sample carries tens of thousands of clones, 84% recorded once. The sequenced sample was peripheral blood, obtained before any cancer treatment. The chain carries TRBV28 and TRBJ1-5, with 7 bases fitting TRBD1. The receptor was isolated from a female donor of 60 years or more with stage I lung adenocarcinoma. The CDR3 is CASIKGQEIGQPQHF. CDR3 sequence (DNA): TGTGCCAGCATTAAAGGACAGGAGATAGGGCAGCCCCAGCATTTT.